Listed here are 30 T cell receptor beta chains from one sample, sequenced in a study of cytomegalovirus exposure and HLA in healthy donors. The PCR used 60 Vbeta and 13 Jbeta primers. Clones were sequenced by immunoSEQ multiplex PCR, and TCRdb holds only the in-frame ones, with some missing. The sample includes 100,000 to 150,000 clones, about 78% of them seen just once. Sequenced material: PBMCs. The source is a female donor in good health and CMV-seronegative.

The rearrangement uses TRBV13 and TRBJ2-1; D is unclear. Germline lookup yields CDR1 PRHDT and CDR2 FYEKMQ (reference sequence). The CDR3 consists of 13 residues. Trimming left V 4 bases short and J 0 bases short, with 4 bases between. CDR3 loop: CASSSSSYNEQFF. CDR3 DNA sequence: TGTGCCAGCAGCTCTAGCTCCTACAATGAGCAGTTCTTC. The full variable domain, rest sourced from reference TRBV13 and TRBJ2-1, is AAGVIQSPRHLIKEKRETATLKCYPIPRHDTVYWYQQGPGQDPQFLISFYEKMQSDKGSIPDRFSAQQFSDYHSELNMSSLELGDSALYFCASSSSSYNEQFFGPGTRLTVL.

CDR3 loop: CASSLAEYREAQYF. CDR3 nucleotide sequence: TGCGCCAGCAGCTTGGCCGAGTACCGGGAGGCCCAGTACTTC. V gene TRBV5-1 combines with J gene TRBJ2-5; 7 bases are a match to TRBD2. This CDR3 has 14 residues. V was pared by 0 bases and J by 9 bases, with 8 bases of the junction left unmatched. Per germline, CDR1 SGHRS and CDR2 YFSETQ.

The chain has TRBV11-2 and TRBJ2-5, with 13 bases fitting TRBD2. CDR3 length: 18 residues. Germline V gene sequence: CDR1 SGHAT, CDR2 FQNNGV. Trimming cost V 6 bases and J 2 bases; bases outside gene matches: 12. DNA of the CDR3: TGTGCCAGCAGTACCCCGACTAGCGGGAGGAGGGGACAAGAGACCCAGTACTTC. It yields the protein CASSTPTSGRRGQETQYF.

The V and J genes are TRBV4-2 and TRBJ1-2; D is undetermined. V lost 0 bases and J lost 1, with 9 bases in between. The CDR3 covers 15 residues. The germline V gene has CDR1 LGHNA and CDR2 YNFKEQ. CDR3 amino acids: CASSQEADNNYGYTF. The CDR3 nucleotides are TGTGCCAGCAGCCAAGAGGCAGACAATAACTATGGCTACACCTTC.

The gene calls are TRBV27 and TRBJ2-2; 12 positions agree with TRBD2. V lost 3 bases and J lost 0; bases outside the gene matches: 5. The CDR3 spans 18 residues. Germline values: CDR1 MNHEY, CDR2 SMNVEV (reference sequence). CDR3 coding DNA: TGTGCCAGCAGTTTGACTAGCGGGGGCCCGTCGAACACCGGGGAGCTGTTTTTT. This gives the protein CASSLTSGGPSNTGELFF.

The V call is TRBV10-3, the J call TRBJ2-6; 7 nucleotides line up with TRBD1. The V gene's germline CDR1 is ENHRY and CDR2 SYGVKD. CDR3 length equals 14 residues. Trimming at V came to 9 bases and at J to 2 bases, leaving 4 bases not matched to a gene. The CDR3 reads CAIQQGTGANVLTF. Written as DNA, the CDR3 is TGTGCCATACAACAGGGGACTGGGGCCAACGTCCTGACTTTC.

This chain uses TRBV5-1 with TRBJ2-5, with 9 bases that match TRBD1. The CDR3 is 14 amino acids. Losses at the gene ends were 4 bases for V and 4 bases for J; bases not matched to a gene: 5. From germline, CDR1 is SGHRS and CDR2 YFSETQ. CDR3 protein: CASSPGQGRETQYF. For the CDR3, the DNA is TGCGCCAGCAGCCCGGGACAGGGAAGAGAGACCCAGTACTTC.

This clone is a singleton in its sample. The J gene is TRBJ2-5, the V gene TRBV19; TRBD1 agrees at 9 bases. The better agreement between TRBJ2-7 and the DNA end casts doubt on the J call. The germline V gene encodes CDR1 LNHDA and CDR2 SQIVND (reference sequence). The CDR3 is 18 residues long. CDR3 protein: CASRQTGTGIPFLYEQYF. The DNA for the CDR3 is TGTGCCAGTAGACAAACCGGGACAGGGATACCCTTCCTCTACGAGCAGTACTTC.

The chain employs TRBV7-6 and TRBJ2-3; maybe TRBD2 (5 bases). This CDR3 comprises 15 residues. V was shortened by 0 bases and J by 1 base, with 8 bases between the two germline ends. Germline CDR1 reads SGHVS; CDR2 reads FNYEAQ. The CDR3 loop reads CASSLAGLRTDTQYF. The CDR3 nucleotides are TGTGCCAGCAGCTTAGCTGGACTTCGCACAGATACGCAGTATTTT. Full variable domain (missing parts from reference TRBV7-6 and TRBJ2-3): GAGVSQSPRYKVTKRGQDVALRCDPISGHVSLYWYRQALGQGPEFLTYFNYEAQQDKSGLPNDRFSAERPEGSISTLTIQRTEQRDSAMYRCASSLAGLRTDTQYFGPGTRLTVL.

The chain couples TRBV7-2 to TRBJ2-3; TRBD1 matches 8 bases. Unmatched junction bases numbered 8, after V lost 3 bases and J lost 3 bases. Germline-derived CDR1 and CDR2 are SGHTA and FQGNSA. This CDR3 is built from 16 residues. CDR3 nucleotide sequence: TGTGCCAGCAGCTTCCAAAGACAGGGGAGGACAGATACGCAGTATTTT. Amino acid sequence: CASSFQRQGRTDTQYF. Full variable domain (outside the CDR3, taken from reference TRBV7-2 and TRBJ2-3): GAGVSQSPSNKVTEKGKDVELRCDPISGHTALYWYRQSLGQGLEFLIYFQGNSAPDKSGLPSDRFSAERTGGSVSTLTIQRTQQEDSAVYLCASSFQRQGRTDTQYFGPGTRLTVL.

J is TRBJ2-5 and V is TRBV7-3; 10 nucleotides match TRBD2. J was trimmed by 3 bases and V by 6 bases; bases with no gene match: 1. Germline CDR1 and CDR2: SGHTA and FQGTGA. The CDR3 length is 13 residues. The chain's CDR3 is CASRGTSEETQYF. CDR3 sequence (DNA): TGTGCCAGCAGAGGGACTAGCGAAGAGACCCAGTACTTC.

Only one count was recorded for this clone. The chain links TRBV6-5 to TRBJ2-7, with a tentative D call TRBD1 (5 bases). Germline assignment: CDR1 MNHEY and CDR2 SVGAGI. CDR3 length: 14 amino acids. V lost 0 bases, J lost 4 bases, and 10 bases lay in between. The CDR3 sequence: CASSYSGAGYEQYF. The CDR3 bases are TGTGCCAGCAGTTACTCAGGGGCTGGGTACGAGCAGTACTTC.

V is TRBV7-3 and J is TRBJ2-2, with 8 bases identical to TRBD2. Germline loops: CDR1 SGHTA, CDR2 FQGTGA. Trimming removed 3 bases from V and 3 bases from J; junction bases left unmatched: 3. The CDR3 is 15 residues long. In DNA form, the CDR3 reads TGTGCCAGCAGCTTTACTAGCGGCTACACCGGGGAGCTGTTTTTT. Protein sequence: CASSFTSGYTGELFF. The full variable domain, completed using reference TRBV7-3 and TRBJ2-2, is GAGVSQTPSNKVTEKGKYVELRCDPISGHTALYWYRQSLGQGPEFLIYFQGTGAADDSGLPNDRFFAVRPEGSVSTLKIQRTERGDSAVYLCASSFTSGYTGELFFGEGSRLTVL.

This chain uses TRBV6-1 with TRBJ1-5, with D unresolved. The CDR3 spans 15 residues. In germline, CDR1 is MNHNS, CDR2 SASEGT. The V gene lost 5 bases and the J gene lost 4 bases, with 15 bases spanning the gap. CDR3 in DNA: TGTGCCAGCAGTCGGGCCCCCGCGGGGAATCAGCCCCAGCATTTT. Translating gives CASSRAPAGNQPQHF.

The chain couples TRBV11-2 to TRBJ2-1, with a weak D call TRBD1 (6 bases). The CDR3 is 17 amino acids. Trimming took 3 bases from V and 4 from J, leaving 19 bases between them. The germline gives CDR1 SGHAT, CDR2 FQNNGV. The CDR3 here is CASSFSRGTGPYNEQFF. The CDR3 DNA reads TGTGCCAGCAGCTTTTCCAGGGGAACGGGACCATACAATGAGCAGTTCTTC.

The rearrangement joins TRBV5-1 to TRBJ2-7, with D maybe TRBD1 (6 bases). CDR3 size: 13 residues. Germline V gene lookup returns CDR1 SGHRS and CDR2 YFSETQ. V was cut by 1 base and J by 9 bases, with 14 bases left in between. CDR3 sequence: CASSLTQGIGQYF. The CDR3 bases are TGCGCCAGCAGCTTGACGCAGGGGATTGGGCAGTACTTC.

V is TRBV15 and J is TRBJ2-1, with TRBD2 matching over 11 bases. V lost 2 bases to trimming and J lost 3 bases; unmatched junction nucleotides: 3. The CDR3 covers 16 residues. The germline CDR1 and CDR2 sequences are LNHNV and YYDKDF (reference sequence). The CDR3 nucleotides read TGTGCCACCAGCAGACCCCTAGCGGGAGGCTACAATGAGCAGTTCTTC. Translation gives CATSRPLAGGYNEQFF.

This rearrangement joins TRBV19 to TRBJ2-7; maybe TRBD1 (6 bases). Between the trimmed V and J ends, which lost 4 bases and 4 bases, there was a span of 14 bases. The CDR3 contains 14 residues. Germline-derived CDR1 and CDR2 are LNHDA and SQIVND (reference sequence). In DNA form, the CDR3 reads TGTGCCAGTAGTACAGGGGTTTGGGATTACGAGCAGTACTTC. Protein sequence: CASSTGVWDYEQYF.

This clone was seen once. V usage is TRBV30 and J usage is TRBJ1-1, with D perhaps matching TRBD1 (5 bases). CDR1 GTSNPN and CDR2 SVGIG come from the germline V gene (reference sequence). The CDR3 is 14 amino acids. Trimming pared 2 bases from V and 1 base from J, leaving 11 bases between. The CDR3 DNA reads TGTGCCTGGAGTACCTGGAGGGGGAACACTGAAGCTTTCTTT. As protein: CAWSTWRGNTEAFF.

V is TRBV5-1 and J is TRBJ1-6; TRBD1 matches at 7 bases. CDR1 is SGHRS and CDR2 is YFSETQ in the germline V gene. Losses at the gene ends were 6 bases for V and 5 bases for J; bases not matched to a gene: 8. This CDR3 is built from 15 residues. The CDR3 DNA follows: TGCGCCAGCACCCCTTCCGGGACAGATAATTCACCCCTCCACTTT. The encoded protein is CASTPSGTDNSPLHF.

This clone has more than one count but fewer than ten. This CDR3 is CASNLLAGGPDTQYF. The CDR3 DNA reads TGTGCCAGCAACTTGCTAGCGGGGGGCCCAGATACGCAGTATTTT. The rearrangement joins TRBV7-2 to TRBJ2-3; TRBD2 matches 11 bases. Germline loops: CDR1 SGHTA, CDR2 FQGNSA. The CDR3 contains 15 residues. The V and J ends lost 7 bases and 4 bases, in that order; junction bases with no gene match: 7.

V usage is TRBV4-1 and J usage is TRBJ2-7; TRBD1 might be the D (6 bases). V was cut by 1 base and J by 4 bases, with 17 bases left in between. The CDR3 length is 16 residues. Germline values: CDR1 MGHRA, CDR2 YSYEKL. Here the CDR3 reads CASSQGTGTGIYEQYF. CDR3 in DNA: TGCGCCAGCAGCCAAGGGACGGGAACAGGGATATACGAGCAGTACTTC.

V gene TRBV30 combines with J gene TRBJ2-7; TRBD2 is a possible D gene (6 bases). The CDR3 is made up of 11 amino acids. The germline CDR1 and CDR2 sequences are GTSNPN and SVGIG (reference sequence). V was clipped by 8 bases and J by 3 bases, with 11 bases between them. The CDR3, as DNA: TGTGCCACCGGGGACTTCTACGAGCAGTACTTC. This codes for CATGDFYEQYF.

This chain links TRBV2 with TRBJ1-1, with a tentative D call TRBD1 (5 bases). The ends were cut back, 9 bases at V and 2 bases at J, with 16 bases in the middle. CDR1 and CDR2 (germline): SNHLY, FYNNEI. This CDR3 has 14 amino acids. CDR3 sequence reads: CARQGFQRNTEAFF. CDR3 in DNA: TGTGCCAGGCAGGGATTTCAGCGAAACACTGAAGCTTTCTTT.

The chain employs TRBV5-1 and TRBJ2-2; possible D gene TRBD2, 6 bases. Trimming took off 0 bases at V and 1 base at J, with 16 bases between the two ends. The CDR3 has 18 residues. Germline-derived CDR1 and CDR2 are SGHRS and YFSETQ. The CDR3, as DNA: TGCGCCAGCAGCTTGGCCGCCGTTTTGCGGGGGAACACCGGGGAGCTGTTTTTT. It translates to CASSLAAVLRGNTGELFF.

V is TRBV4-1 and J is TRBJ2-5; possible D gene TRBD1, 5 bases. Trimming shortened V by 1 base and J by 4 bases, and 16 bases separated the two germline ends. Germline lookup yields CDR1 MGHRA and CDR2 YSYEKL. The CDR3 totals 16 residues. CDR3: CASSQGGSLIPETQYF. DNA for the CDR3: TGCGCCAGCAGCCAAGGGGGCAGCCTAATCCCAGAGACCCAGTACTTC.

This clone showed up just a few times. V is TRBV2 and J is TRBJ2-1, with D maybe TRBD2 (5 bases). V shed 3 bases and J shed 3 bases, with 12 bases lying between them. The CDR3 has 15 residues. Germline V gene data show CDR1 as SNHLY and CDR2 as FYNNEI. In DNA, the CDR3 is TGTGCCAGCAGTGACGGAAGCGGATACTACAATGAGCAGTTCTTC. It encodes CASSDGSGYYNEQFF.

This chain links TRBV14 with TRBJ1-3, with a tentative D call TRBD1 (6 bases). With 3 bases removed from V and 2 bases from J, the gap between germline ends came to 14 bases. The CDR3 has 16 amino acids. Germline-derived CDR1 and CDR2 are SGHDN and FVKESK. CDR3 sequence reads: CASSQLQGSPGNTIYF. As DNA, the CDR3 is TGTGCCAGCAGCCAGCTACAGGGTTCCCCTGGAAACACCATATATTTT.

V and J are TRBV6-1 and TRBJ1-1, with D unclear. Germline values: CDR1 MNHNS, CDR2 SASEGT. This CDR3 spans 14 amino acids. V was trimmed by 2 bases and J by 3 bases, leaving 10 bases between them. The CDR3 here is CASSESWRDTEAFF. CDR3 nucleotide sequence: TGTGCCAGCAGTGAATCGTGGCGGGACACTGAAGCTTTCTTT.

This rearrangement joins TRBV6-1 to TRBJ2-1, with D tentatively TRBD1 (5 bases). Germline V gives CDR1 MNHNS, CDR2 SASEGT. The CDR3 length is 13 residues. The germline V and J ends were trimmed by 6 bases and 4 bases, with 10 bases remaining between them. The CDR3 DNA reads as TGTGCCAGCAGGCGACAGATATACAATGAGCAGTTCTTC. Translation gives CASRRQIYNEQFF.